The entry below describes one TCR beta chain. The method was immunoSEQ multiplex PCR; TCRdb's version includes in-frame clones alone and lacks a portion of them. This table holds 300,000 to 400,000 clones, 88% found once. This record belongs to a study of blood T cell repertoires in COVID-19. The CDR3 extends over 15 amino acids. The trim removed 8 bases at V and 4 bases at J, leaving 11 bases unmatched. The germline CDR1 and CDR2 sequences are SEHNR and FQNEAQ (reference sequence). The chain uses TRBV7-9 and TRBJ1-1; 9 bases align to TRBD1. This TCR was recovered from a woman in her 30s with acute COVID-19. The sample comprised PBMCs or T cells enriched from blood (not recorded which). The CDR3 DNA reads TGTGCCAGCGCGGAGAGAACAGGGGGCACCACTGAAGCTTTCTTT. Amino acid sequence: CASAERTGGTTEAFF.